This TCR beta chain was sequenced in a study of T cell responses to AZD1222 COVID-19 vaccine. Study in general: Timing groups of about 4 and about 12 weeks for second doses were pooled. Study-level findings and limits: Among vaccine-associated CD4 TCRs, coverage spanned spike, with dominance at 160-218 and 743-854. Donors were largely white British and mainly female; clonal diversity was possibly underestimated.

Points on this clone: Its cognate antigen is unknown.

Clones were read by immunoSEQ multiplex PCR, and TCRdb kept only the in-frame ones, dropping some. This repertoire shows about 170,000 clones, around nine tenths found once; its top ten account for around 2.6%. Sequenced here: peripheral blood, sampled on day 0 of AZD1222 vaccination. The sequence derives from an adult in good health.

The CDR3 DNA follows: TGCGCCAGCAGTCAATCCCCGGGACAGGACTCTGGAAACACCATATATTTT. This encodes CASSQSPGQDSGNTIYF. The V and J genes are TRBV23-1 and TRBJ1-3; TRBD1 agrees at 8 bases. TRBV23-1 is given ORF status, its function remaining uncertain. This CDR3 has 17 amino acids. J was trimmed by 0 bases and V by 0 bases; bases with no gene match: 4.